These 17 T cell receptor beta chains were all obtained from the same sample, sequenced in a study of blood T cells in healthy people across ages. Combining a sample-barcoded 5' primer with a J-beta primer mix, a second PCR ran for 7 to 11 cycles. Each CDR3 protein is one row after TCRdb ran MiXCR on the 5' RACE reads. The table includes around 1,700,000 distinct CDR3 sequences, roughly 27% detected once. The source material was blood. The receptors derive from a woman aged 30 to 39 in good health.

This rearrangement joins TRBV6-2 or TRBV6-3 to TRBJ2-1, with 10 bases that match TRBD2. V trimming: 5 bases; J trimming: 7 bases; junction bases outside the gene matches: 14. This CDR3 has 17 residues. The germline V gene has CDR1 MNHEY and CDR2 SVGEGT. The CDR3 region is CASSKQPGLALLNEQFF. Here the CDR3 DNA reads TGTGCCAGCAGTAAACAACCGGGACTAGCGTTGTTAAATGAGCAGTTCTTC.

This clonotype occurred many times. CDR3 region: CASSWVGTSYEQYF. The CDR3 region has the DNA TGCGCCAGCAGCTGGGTCGGGACTTCTTACGAGCAGTACTTC. The chain couples TRBV5-1 to TRBJ2-7; TRBD2 might be the D (6 bases). CDR3 size: 14 residues. The germline V and J ends were trimmed by 3 bases and 4 bases, with 14 bases remaining between them. CDR1 is SGHRS, CDR2 YFSETQ, per germline.

The chain carries TRBV28 and TRBJ1-1; 10 bases fit TRBD1. CDR1 is MDHEN, CDR2 SYDVKM, per germline. The CDR3 is made up of 15 amino acids. V lost 5 bases and J lost 8; bases outside the gene matches: 11. CDR3 amino acids: CASSPGQGVFLEAFF. For the CDR3, the DNA is TGTGCCAGCAGTCCAGGACAGGGGGTATTTTTAGAAGCTTTCTTT.

To note about this clonotype: A clone one base away is much larger, so this may be a read error. CDR3 protein: CASGLESTGTSEQFF. In DNA, the CDR3 is TGTGCCAGCGGCTTAGAATCGACCGGAACGAGTGAGCAGTTCTTC. The chain is built from TRBV7-2 and TRBJ2-1; the D is unclear. Germline CDR1 SGHTA, CDR2 FQGNSA. This CDR3 has 15 residues.

This clonotype came up many times. This rearrangement joins TRBV20-1 to TRBJ2-7; possible D gene TRBD1, 6 bases. V dropped 3 bases and J dropped 2 bases, with 11 bases sitting between them. CDR1 and CDR2 (germline): DFQATT, SNEGSKA (reference sequence). The CDR3 extends over 13 amino acids. The CDR3 DNA reads TGCAGTGCTAGGAACAGGGCGGCCTACGAGCAGTACTTC. This codes for CSARNRAAYEQYF.

Details on this clonotype: This could be a read error, since a much larger clone is one nucleotide away. The gene calls are TRBV29-1 and TRBJ2-5, with D possibly being TRBD1 (5 bases). Gene TRBJ2-7 matches the end of the DNA better, so the J call may be wrong. In germline, CDR1 is SQVTM, CDR2 ANQGSEA. The CDR3 contains 11 residues. In DNA, the CDR3 is TGCAGCGGGGGCCAGGGTGGCGAGCAGTACTTC. It encodes CSGGQGGEQYF.

This chain uses TRBV7-2 with TRBJ1-3, with 9 bases fitting TRBD1. V shed 5 bases and J 2 bases; nucleotides not matched to a gene: 4. Germline lookup yields CDR1 SGHTA and CDR2 FQGNSA. The CDR3 loop spans 15 amino acids. CDR3 protein: CASSIDRGTGNTIYF. In DNA form, the CDR3 reads TGTGCCAGCAGCATCGACAGGGGGACTGGAAACACCATATATTTT.

V and J are TRBV5-5 and TRBJ2-3, with D uncertain. Trimming shortened V by 4 bases and J by 4 bases, and 13 bases separated the two germline ends. Germline V gene sequence: CDR1 SGHKS, CDR2 YYEKEE (reference sequence). This CDR3 comprises 14 residues. In nucleotides, the CDR3 is TGTGCCAGCAGCCGATCATCTCCCCCAGATACGCAGTATTTT. This codes for CASSRSSPPDTQYF.

The chain combines TRBV12-3 or TRBV12-4 with TRBJ2-1, with 7 bases lining up with TRBD2. With 7 bases clipped from V and 1 base from J, the junction kept 7 bases outside the gene matches. The length of the CDR3 is 15 residues. The CDR3: CASISGGGSYNEQFF. DNA of the CDR3: TGTGCCAGCATTTCGGGGGGAGGGTCCTACAATGAGCAGTTCTTC.

About this clonotype itself: The junction and the germline gene differ at one end; a read error may be behind it. The chain joins TRBV7-2 to TRBJ2-3, with 10 bases aligning to TRBD2. The CDR3 has 13 amino acids. CDR1 SGHTA and CDR2 FQGNSA come from the germline V gene. CDR3 protein: CASSLLMASGSPF. The CDR3 DNA reads TGTGCCAGCAGCTTATTAATGGCTAGCGGGAGCCCTTTT.

With respect to this clonotype: One junction end disagrees with the germline gene, perhaps due to a read error. The chain employs TRBV20-1 and TRBJ1-2; D remains ambiguous. This CDR3 has 13 amino acids. CDR1 and CDR2 from the germline V gene are DFQATT and SNEGSKA (reference sequence). This chain's CDR3 is CSASLERSYGHTF. The CDR3 nucleotides read TGCAGTGCTAGTCTAGAGAGGAGCTATGGCCACACCTTC.

About this clonotype itself: A read error may explain this, as a much larger clone is one base away. The chain uses TRBV12-3 or TRBV12-4 and TRBJ1-2; a possible D gene is TRBD1 (6 bases). The CDR3 has 14 amino acids. The CDR3 loop reads CAGRAGHINYGYTF. The CDR3 coding sequence is TGTGCCGGCAGGGCGGGACACATTAACTATGGCTACACCTTC.

This clonotype was observed at least ten times. The V and J genes are TRBV20-1 and TRBJ2-7, with 7 bases identical to TRBD1. Germline V CDR1 and CDR2: DFQATT, SNEGSKA (reference sequence). With 4 bases clipped from V and 2 bases from J, the junction kept 5 bases outside the gene matches. The CDR3 is 13 amino acids. For the CDR3, the DNA is TGCAGTGCTACACCGGGACAGCCCTACGAGCAGTACTTC. Translated, it gives CSATPGQPYEQYF.

This chain uses TRBV12-3 or TRBV12-4 with TRBJ2-4; unclear D gene. Between the trimmed V and J ends, which lost 8 bases and 0 bases, there was a span of 11 bases. The CDR3 consists of 14 residues. The CDR3 loop is CASSPPIAKNIQYF. The CDR3, as DNA: TGTGCCAGCTCCCCCCCGATAGCCAAAAACATTCAGTACTTC.

This clonotype has a count of ten or more. Its ends do not fully match the called genes, so a read error is possible. This chain links TRBV4-3 with TRBJ1-2; 9 bases align to TRBD1. Per the germline V gene, CDR1 is LGHNA and CDR2 is YSLEER. The CDR3 totals 14 residues. The CDR3 loop is CASSQDRGNYGYTF. The CDR3 bases are TGTGCCAGCAGCCAGGACAGGGGCAACTATGGCTACACCTTC.

This clonotype was seen at least ten times. The chain is built from TRBV27 and TRBJ2-7, with D uncertain. The V end lost 2 bases, the J end lost 0 bases, and 11 bases lay between the germline ends. The length of the CDR3 is 15 residues. Germline V lookup: CDR1 MNHEY, CDR2 SMNVEV (reference sequence). The CDR3: CASSLKAISSYEQYF. The CDR3 DNA reads TGTGCCAGCAGTTTAAAAGCCATAAGCTCCTACGAGCAGTACTTC.

This clonotype was seen ten or more times. The chain uses TRBV5-1 and TRBJ2-5; D is unresolved. Germline V gene data show CDR1 as SGHRS and CDR2 as YFSETQ. The V end lost 3 bases, the J end lost 5 bases, and 20 bases lay between the germline ends. The CDR3 is made up of 16 amino acids. This CDR3 is CASSSPDRVQDETQYF. DNA for the CDR3: TGCGCCAGCAGCTCCCCAGATCGTGTTCAAGATGAGACCCAGTACTTC. Filled out from reference TRBV5-1 and TRBJ2-5, the complete variable domain reads KAGVTQTPRYLIKTRGQQVTLSCSPISGHRSVSWYQQTPGQGLQFLFEYFSETQRNKGNFPGRFSGRQFSNSRSEMNVSTLELGDSALYLCASSSPDRVQDETQYFGPGTRLLVL.